This T cell receptor beta chain was observed in a study of T cells after yellow fever vaccination. Study outcomes and limitations: Across the CD4 and CD8 compartments, a small share of clonotypes was present in both. A weaker secondary response peaked on day 5, the primary on day 15. Bulk-population clonotypes that are abundant could appear as contaminants in FACS-sorted repertoires.

This clonotype came up a few times. Its specificity is not known. Template switching with 5'RACE generated the TCR cDNA and added a universal primer site and UMIs. TCRdb used MiXCR to reprocess the 5' RACE reads, holding one entry per CDR3 protein. The repertoire holds about 550,000 distinct CDR3 sequences, with about 19% as singletons. This material consisted of PBMCs, taken 15 days after the yellow fever booster vaccination. The sequence was obtained from a young man who received the YFV17D yellow fever vaccine.

The CDR3 DNA follows: TGCAGTGTCCCTGCGGGCGGCACAGATACGCAGTATTTT. This encodes CSVPAGGTDTQYF. The V gene is TRBV20-1, the J gene TRBJ2-3, with a tentative D call TRBD2 (5 bases). CDR3 length equals 13 residues. V lost 7 bases, J lost 1 base, and 12 bases lay in between. Per germline, CDR1 DFQATT and CDR2 SNEGSKA (reference sequence).